This T cell receptor (beta chain) emerged from a study of siplizumab effects on memory and regulatory T cells. Assay used: immunoSEQ multiplex PCR; TCRdb lists only in-frame clones, some missing. The table includes 100,000 or so clones, about 90% detected once. Notes on the study in general: The majority of clones, roughly 80-96% of proliferating CD4+ or CD8+ clones, lacked an assignable naive or memory phenotype.

J was trimmed by 5 bases and V by 1 base; bases with no gene match: 4. The CDR3 length is 15 residues. CDR1 and CDR2 from the germline V gene are SGHNT and YENEEA. Points on this clone: Its antigen remains unknown.

This TCR was sampled from a human donor in good health. The chain is built from TRBV11-3 and TRBJ2-1; TRBD2 matches at 8 bases. The sequenced sample consisted of non-Treg CD4+ T cells sorted from blood. Here the CDR3 DNA reads TGTGCCAGCAGCTTAGTTAGCGGGGACCACAATGAGCAGTTCTTC. It specifies CASSLVSGDHNEQFF. The complete variable domain, with remaining parts taken from reference TRBV11-3 and TRBJ2-1, reads EAGVVQSPRYKIIEKKQPVAFWCNPISGHNTLYWYLQNLGQGPELLIRYENEEAVDDSQLPKDRFSAERLKGVDSTLKIQPAELGDSAVYLCASSLVSGDHNEQFFGPGTRLTVL.